This T cell receptor (beta chain) came from a study of cytomegalovirus exposure and HLA in healthy donors. Background on the study: Unique TCRs from HLA-typed donors, 65 million to 85 million of them, were held in an early data release.

13 Jbeta primers and 60 Vbeta primers were used for the PCR. TCRdb's table, derived via immunoSEQ multiplex PCR, lists solely in-frame clones and lacks some. The data show 70,000 to 100,000 clones, and the top ten clones hold less than 7%. Notes on the study in general: A later analysis reportedly found fewer N-insertions in an Asian-associated ancestry cluster than the roughly 730-donor mean.

Of note for this clone: Its target is unknown.

The receptor comes from a girl aged 5 to 17 in good health and CMV-seropositive. Sample: PBMCs.

The DNA of the CDR3 is TGTGCCAGCAGCTTGCCAGAGCAGTACTTC. Translated: CASSLPEQYF. The V gene is TRBV5-6, the J gene TRBJ2-7, with D uncertain. Trimming removed 1 base from V and 7 bases from J, with 3 bases in between. This CDR3 has 10 amino acids. Germline V gives CDR1 SGHDT, CDR2 YYEEEE. Full variable domain (missing parts from reference TRBV5-6 and TRBJ2-7): DAGVTQSPTHLIKTRGQQVTLRCSPKSGHDTVSWYQQALGQGPQFIFQYYEEEERQRGNFPDRFSGHQFPNYSSELNVNALLLGDSALYLCASSLPEQYFGPGTRLTVT.